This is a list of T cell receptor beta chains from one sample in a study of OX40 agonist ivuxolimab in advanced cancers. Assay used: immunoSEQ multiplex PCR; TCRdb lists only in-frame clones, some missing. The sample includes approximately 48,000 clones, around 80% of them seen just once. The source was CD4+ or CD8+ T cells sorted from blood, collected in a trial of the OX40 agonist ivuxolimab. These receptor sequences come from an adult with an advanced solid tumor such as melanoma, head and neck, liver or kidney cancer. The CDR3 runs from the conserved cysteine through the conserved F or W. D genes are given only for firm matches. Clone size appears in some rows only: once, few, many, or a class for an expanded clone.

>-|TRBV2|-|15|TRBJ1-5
CASSEARGGNQPQHF
TGTGCCAGCAGTGAAGCGAGGGGCGGCAATCAGCCCCAGCATTTT
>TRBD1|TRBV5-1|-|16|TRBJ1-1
CASSTPGQGGGREAFF
TGCGCCAGCAGCACCCCTGGACAGGGAGGTGGAAGAGAAGCTTTCTTT
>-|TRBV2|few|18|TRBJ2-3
CASRSRGRTGGLTDTQYF
TGTGCCAGCAGGAGCCGGGGGCGAACCGGGGGTCTCACAGATACGCAGTATTTT
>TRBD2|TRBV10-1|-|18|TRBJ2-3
CASGKSGTSDPSTDTQYF
TGCGCCAGCGGCAAATCCGGGACTAGCGACCCTAGCACAGATACGCAGTATTTT
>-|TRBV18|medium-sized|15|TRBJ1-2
CASSPRAGDNYGYTF
TGTGCCAGCTCACCAAGGGCCGGGGATAACTATGGCTACACCTTC
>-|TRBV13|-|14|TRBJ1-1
CASSLGLGYTEAFF
TGTGCCAGCAGCTTAGGCCTGGGGTACACTGAAGCTTTCTTT
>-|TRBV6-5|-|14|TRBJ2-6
CASLGTSGANVLTF
TGTGCCAGCCTGGGTACCTCTGGGGCCAACGTCCTGACTTTC
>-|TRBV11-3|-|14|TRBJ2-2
CASSTRPNTGELFF
TGTGCCAGCAGCACCCGTCCAAACACCGGGGAGCTGTTTTTT
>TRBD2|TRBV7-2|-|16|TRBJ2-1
CASSLGASGRTDEQFF
TGTGCCAGCAGCTTAGGTGCTAGCGGGAGGACGGATGAGCAGTTCTTC
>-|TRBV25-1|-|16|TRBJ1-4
CASSESLTAGTEKLFF
TGTGCCAGCAGTGAATCCTTAACAGCCGGGACGGAAAAACTGTTTTTT
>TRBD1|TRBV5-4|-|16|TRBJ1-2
CASSPETGANLYGYTF
TGTGCCAGCAGCCCGGAGACAGGGGCGAACCTCTATGGCTACACCTTC
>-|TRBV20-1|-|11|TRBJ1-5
CSAASNQPQHF
TGCAGTGCTGCTAGCAATCAGCCCCAGCATTTT
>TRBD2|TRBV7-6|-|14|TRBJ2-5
CASTPQWGGETQYF
TGTGCCAGCACCCCCCAGTGGGGGGGAGAGACCCAGTACTTC
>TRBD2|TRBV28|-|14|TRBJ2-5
CASSPAGAVETQYF
TGTGCCAGCAGTCCAGCGGGAGCAGTGGAGACCCAGTACTTC
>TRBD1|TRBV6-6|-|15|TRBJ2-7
CASSYRDSGRYEQYF
TGTGCCAGCAGTTACCGGGACAGCGGACGCTACGAGCAGTACTTC
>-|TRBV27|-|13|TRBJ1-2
CASRIDPTYGYTF
TGTGCCAGCAGAATTGACCCGACATACGGCTACACCTTC
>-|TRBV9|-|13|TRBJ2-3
CASRKTAGDTQYF
TGTGCCAGCAGAAAAACTGCCGGAGATACGCAGTATTTT
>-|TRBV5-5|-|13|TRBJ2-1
CASRLATRAEQFF
TGTGCCAGCAGACTTGCGACAAGGGCTGAGCAGTTCTTC
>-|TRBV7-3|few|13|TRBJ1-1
CASSSATHTEAFF
TGTGCCAGCAGCTCCGCGACCCACACTGAAGCTTTCTTT
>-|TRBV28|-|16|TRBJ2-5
CASSFGGTDYQETQYF
TGTGCCAGCAGTTTTGGGGGGACGGATTACCAAGAGACCCAGTACTTC
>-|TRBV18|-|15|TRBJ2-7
CASSLPGLIPDEQYF
TGTGCCAGCTCATTGCCGGGCCTCATCCCCGACGAGCAGTACTTC
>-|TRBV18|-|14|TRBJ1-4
CASSPLSLHEKLFF
TGTGCCAGCTCACCACTTTCGTTGCATGAAAAACTGTTTTTT
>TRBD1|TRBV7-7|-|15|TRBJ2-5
CASSLIGTGARTQYF
TGTGCCAGCAGCTTAATTGGGACAGGGGCCAGGACCCAGTACTTC
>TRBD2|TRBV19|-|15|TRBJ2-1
CASSPPGLARNEQFF
TGTGCCAGTAGTCCACCGGGACTAGCGAGGAATGAGCAGTTCTTC
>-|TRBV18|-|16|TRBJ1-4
CASSPGTLGTNEKLFF
TGTGCCAGCTCGCCCGGGACACTTGGCACTAATGAAAAACTGTTTTTT
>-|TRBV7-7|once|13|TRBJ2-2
CASSLSGPGELFF
TGTGCCAGCAGCTTATCGGGCCCCGGGGAGCTGTTTTTT
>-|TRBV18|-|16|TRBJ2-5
CASSLPPGAYQETQYF
TGTGCCAGCTCACTCCCCCCCGGGGCTTACCAAGAGACCCAGTACTTC
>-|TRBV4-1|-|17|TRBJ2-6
CASSQAQEGPGANVLTF
TGCGCCAGCAGCCAGGCCCAAGAAGGGCCCGGGGCCAACGTCCTGACTTTC
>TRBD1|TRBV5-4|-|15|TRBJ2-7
CASSPPGQGSEEQYF
TGTGCCAGCAGCCCACCGGGACAGGGGTCTGAAGAGCAGTACTTC
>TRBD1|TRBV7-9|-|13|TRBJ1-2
CASSLGGDRPYTF
TGTGCCAGCAGCTTAGGTGGGGACAGGCCCTACACCTTC
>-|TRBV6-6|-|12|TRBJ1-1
CASSYVGAEAFF
TGTGCCAGCAGTTACGTGGGGGCTGAAGCTTTCTTT
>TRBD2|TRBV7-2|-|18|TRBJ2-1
CASSLFKLAASSYNEQFF
TGTGCCAGCAGCTTATTCAAGCTAGCGGCCAGCTCCTACAATGAGCAGTTCTTC
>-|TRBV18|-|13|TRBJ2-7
CASSPRRGYEQYF
TGTGCCAGCTCACCACGAAGGGGTTACGAGCAGTACTTC
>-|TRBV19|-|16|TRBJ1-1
CASRSPLGGRWTEAFF
TGTGCCAGTAGGTCTCCATTGGGGGGGCGCTGGACTGAAGCTTTCTTT
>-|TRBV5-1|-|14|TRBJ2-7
CASSLVQGNSEQYF
TGCGCCAGCAGCTTGGTGCAGGGGAACTCCGAGCAGTACTTC
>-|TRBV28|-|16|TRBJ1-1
CASSSPYRRENTEAFF
TGTGCCAGCAGTTCCCCCTATCGGAGGGAGAACACTGAAGCTTTCTTT
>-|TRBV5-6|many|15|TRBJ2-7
CASSLRPVPSYEQYF
TGTGCCAGCAGCTTGAGGCCAGTTCCATCCTACGAGCAGTACTTC
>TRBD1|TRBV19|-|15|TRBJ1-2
CASSPRQGRIYGYTF
TGTGCCAGTAGCCCACGACAGGGGAGAATCTATGGCTACACCTTC
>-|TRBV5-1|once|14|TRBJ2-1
CASSLGGLGNEQFF
TGCGCCAGCAGCTTGGGAGGGCTTGGCAATGAGCAGTTCTTC
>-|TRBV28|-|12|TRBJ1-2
CASSPTGYGYTF
TGTGCCAGCAGCCCGACAGGCTATGGCTACACCTTC
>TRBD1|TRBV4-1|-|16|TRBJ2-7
CASSQVAGQGAYEQYF
TGCGCCAGCAGCCAAGTTGCGGGACAGGGGGCTTACGAGCAGTACTTC
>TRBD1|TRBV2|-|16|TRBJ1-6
CASSDQGTGNNSPLHF
TGTGCCAGCAGTGATCAAGGGACAGGGAATAATTCACCCCTCCACTTT
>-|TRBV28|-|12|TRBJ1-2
CASSLGPLGYTF
TGTGCCAGCAGTTTAGGGCCACTTGGCTACACCTTC
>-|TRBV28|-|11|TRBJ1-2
CASSPRQGYTF
TGTGCCAGCAGTCCCAGACAGGGCTACACCTTC
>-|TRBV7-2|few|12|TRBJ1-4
CASSLTDSKLFF
TGTGCCAGCAGCTTAACCGACTCAAAACTGTTTTTT
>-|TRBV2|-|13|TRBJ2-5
CASSDEVKETQYF
TGTGCCAGCAGTGATGAAGTGAAAGAGACCCAGTACTTC
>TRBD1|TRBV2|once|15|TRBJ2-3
CASVRDRGNTDTQYF
TGTGCCAGCGTCCGGGACAGGGGTAACACAGATACGCAGTATTTT
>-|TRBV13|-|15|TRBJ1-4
CASSSRRATNEKLFF
TGTGCCAGCAGCTCCCGGCGGGCAACTAATGAAAAACTGTTTTTT
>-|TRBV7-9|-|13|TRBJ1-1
CASSFVQNTEAFF
TGTGCCAGCAGCTTTGTCCAGAACACTGAAGCTTTCTTT
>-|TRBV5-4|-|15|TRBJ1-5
CASSLWGKSLQPQHF
TGTGCCAGCAGCTTGTGGGGGAAAAGTCTACAGCCCCAGCATTTT
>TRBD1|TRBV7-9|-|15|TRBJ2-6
CASSLTGAGANVLTF
TGTGCCAGCAGCCTGACAGGGGCTGGGGCCAACGTCCTGACTTTC
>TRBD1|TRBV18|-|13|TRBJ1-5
CASSPDRGGPQHF
TGTGCCAGCTCACCGGACAGGGGTGGGCCCCAGCATTTT
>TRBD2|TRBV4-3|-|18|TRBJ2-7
CASSQEAALAGKGHEQYF
TGCGCCAGCAGCCAAGAAGCGGCTCTAGCGGGGAAGGGCCACGAGCAGTACTTC
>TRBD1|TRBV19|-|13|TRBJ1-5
CASRGQLNQPQHF
TGTGCCAGTAGGGGACAGCTCAATCAGCCCCAGCATTTT
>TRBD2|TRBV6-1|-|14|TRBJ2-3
CASRIAGYTDTQYF
TGTGCCAGCAGAATAGCGGGTTACACAGATACGCAGTATTTT